This section outlines one TCR beta chain sequence together with its context. The antigen is undetermined. The entry originates in a study of T cell responses to AZD1222 COVID-19 vaccine. Findings of the study overall: Samples come after the peak T cell response, not at day 14. Unmutated variant regions are reportedly targeted by nearly half of spike-specific TCRs. Receipt of two AZD1222 doses was followed by a rise in Spike-specific TCR breadth and depth.

The data were produced by immunoSEQ multiplex PCR, yet TCRdb's version contains in-frame clones alone and is incomplete. The data contain tens of thousands of clones, 85% to 90% of them singletons. The CDR3 length is 16 residues. The germline V gene encodes CDR1 GTSNPN and CDR2 SVGIG (reference sequence). The ends lost 1 base at V and 2 bases at J; junction bases unmatched: 10. This TCR came from an adult in good health. The chain carries TRBV30 and TRBJ2-7; 8 nucleotides line up with TRBD1. The source material was peripheral blood, sampled on day 0 of MenACWY control vaccination. The CDR3 DNA follows: TGTGCCTGGAGTGCCCCCGACAGGGGCAGTCCCTACGAGCAGTACTTC. Protein sequence: CAWSAPDRGSPYEQYF. Full variable domain (remainder filled in from reference TRBV30 and TRBJ2-7): SQTIHQWPATLVQPVGSPLSLECTVEGTSNPNLYWYRQAAGRGLQLLFYSVGIGQISSEVPQNLSASRPQDRQFILSSKKLLLSDSGFYLCAWSAPDRGSPYEQYFGPGTRLTVT.